A selection of T cell receptor beta chains follows, all from one sample in a study of blood T cell repertoires in COVID-19. Clones were sequenced by immunoSEQ multiplex PCR, and TCRdb holds only the in-frame ones, with some missing. The sample holds fewer than 200,000 clones, roughly nine tenths seen once. The sample was peripheral blood. These receptors came from a man in his sixties with active or convalescent COVID-19. Both conserved end residues are part of each CDR3. A D gene is named only where the DNA matches it firmly. Not every row has a clone size; where given, it reads once, few, many or a size class.

>-|-|16|TRBJ1-2|TRBV5-4
TGTGCCAGCAGCTTGTCAAGCTCGGAGGGAGCATATGGCTACACCTTC
CASSLSSSEGAYGYTF
>-|once|14|TRBJ1-1|TRBV7-2
TGTGCCAGCAGCTTAGCCGGTCTGAACACTGAAGCTTTCTTT
CASSLAGLNTEAFF
>TRBD1|-|17|TRBJ1-6|TRBV14
TGTGCCAGCAGCCAAGACCTTCCGACAGGGGTCAATTCACCCCTCCACTTT
CASSQDLPTGVNSPLHF
>-|-|16|TRBJ2-1|TRBV5-6
TGTGCCAGCAGCTTGGACGAAGGACAGATCTACAATGAGCAGTTCTTC
CASSLDEGQIYNEQFF
>-|-|14|TRBJ1-1|TRBV10-3
TGTGCCATCAAGCGAGGACTTTTCGACACTGAAGCTTTCTTT
CAIKRGLFDTEAFF
>TRBD1|-|14|TRBJ2-5|TRBV4-1
TGCGCCAGCAGTCTCGGACAGGGGGCAGAGACCCAGTACTTC
CASSLGQGAETQYF
>-|-|17|TRBJ2-7|TRBV30
TGTGCCTGGAGTGTACGTGGTGGGCGGGGGCCCCGTTACGAGCAGTACTTC
CAWSVRGGRGPRYEQYF
>-|-|15|TRBJ2-7|TRBV10-3
TGTGCCATCAGTGAGTTACCGACAGGCTCGTTGGGGCAGTACTTC
CAISELPTGSLGQYF
>TRBD1|-|15|TRBJ1-2|TRBV6-5
TGTGCCAGCATCCCGACAGGGTATGCCCAATGGGGCTACACCTTC
CASIPTGYAQWGYTF
>-|few|14|TRBJ1-6|TRBV6-1
TGTGCCAGCAGTGAAACCCTCAGGAATTCACCCCTCCACTTT
CASSETLRNSPLHF
>TRBD1|-|15|TRBJ2-2|TRBV5-1
TGCGCCAGCAGCTTGGGACAGGGGTTCGGCGGGGAGCTGTTTTTT
CASSLGQGFGGELFF
>-|-|12|TRBJ1-4|TRBV6-1
TGTGCCAGCGTGGCGGCTAATGAAAAACTGTTTTTT
CASVAANEKLFF
>TRBD2|-|14|TRBJ2-7|TRBV19
TGTGCCAGTAGTTCGTCCTGGACTAGCGGCGAGCAGTACTTC
CASSSSWTSGEQYF
>-|-|14|TRBJ2-2|TRBV6-5
TGTGCCAGCAGTTACTTACAGGGTCCCGGGGAGCTGTTTTTT
CASSYLQGPGELFF
>-|-|16|TRBJ1-1|TRBV5-4
TGTGCCAGCAGCTTGGAAAGAGGGCGGAGAAGCACTGAAGCTTTCTTT
CASSLERGRRSTEAFF
>-|-|13|TRBJ1-2|TRBV12-3/TRBV12-4
TGTGCCAGCAGTTTGCGGCAGTTCTATGGCTACACCTTC
CASSLRQFYGYTF
>TRBD1|-|14|TRBJ1-1|TRBV6-5
TGTGCCAGCAGCTTTTCCGGGACAGGGCCTGAAGCTTTCTTT
CASSFSGTGPEAFF
>-|-|13|TRBJ1-6|TRBV6-1
TGTGCCAGCAGTGGACAGGTCGATTCACCCCTCCACTTT
CASSGQVDSPLHF
>TRBD2|-|16|TRBJ2-5|TRBV4-1
TGCGCCAGCAGCCCGACTTTAGCGGGGACCCGTGGGACCCAGTACTTC
CASSPTLAGTRGTQYF
>TRBD1|-|14|TRBJ2-7|TRBV5-4
TGTGCCAGCAGCTGGGGGACAGGAGGCTACGAGCAGTACTTC
CASSWGTGGYEQYF
>-|-|12|TRBJ1-6|TRBV10-2
TGCGCCAGCAGGACCCGGGGTTCACCCCTCCACTTT
CASRTRGSPLHF
>-|few|15|TRBJ2-2|TRBV5-6
TGTGCCAGCAGCTTTAGGGACTCGAACACCGGGGAGCTGTTTTTT
CASSFRDSNTGELFF
>-|-|14|TRBJ1-6|TRBV15
TGTGCCACCAGCAATGGACAGTCTAATTCACCCCTCCACTTT
CATSNGQSNSPLHF
>-|-|14|TRBJ2-4|TRBV6-5
TGTGCCAGCAGACCAGACACTGCCAAAAACATTCAGTACTTC
CASRPDTAKNIQYF